This TCR beta chain was sequenced during a study of beta chain features in type 1 diabetes. The wider study: Patients looked much like healthy donors when it came to age, gender and cell yields. Study-level findings and limits: Compared to healthy donors, patients appeared to have naive, central memory and Treg TCRB repertoires that were more alike. Junctions at VDJ sites from type 1 diabetes patients had fewer insertions and more deletions. When Type 1 diabetes patients were examined, their TCRB CDR3s proved moderately but significantly shorter in all four CD4+ subsets.

cDNA synthesis used the whole RNA isolate, giving expressed TCRB sequences. The average read count of naive, central memory and regulatory T cell samples was approximately 3.5 million. Here immunoSEQ multiplex PCR was the method, and the copy in TCRdb shows in-frame clones only, minus some. The sample has nearly 700,000 clones, roughly an eighth seen once. V lost 3 bases to trimming and J lost 7 bases, with 24 bases between them. From germline, CDR1 is SGHDN and CDR2 FVKESK. The CDR3 has 17 amino acids. With respect to this clone: The antigen is undetermined.

This TCR came from a man between 18 and 29 years old with type 1 diabetes. Sequencing was carried out using naive CD4+ T cells from blood. The J gene is TRBJ1-1, the V gene TRBV14; the D gene is possibly TRBD1 (6 bases). The CDR3 sequence is CASSQGRGFRPGGEAFF. The CDR3 DNA reads as TGTGCCAGCAGCCAGGGTAGGGGGTTTCGTCCTGGCGGTGAAGCTTTCTTT.